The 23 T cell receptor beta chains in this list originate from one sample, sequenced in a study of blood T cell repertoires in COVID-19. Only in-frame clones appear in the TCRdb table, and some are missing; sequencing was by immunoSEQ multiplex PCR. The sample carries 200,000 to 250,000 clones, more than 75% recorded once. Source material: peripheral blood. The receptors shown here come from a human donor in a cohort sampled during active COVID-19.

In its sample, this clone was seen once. DNA of the CDR3: TGTGCCAGCAGCCTCAGTAGCTTGAACACTGAAGCTTTCTTT. As protein: CASSLSSLNTEAFF. This chain uses TRBV9 with TRBJ1-1, with unresolved D. The length of the CDR3 is 14 residues. Germline values: CDR1 SGDLS, CDR2 YYNGEE. V shed 4 bases and J shed 0 bases, with 10 bases lying between them.

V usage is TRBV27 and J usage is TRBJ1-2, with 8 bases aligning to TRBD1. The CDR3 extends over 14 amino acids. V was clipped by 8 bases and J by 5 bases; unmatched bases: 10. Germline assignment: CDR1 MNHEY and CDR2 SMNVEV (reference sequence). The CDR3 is CASRGSRGLYGYTF. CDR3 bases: TGTGCCAGCCGGGGTAGCAGGGGGCTGTATGGCTACACCTTC.

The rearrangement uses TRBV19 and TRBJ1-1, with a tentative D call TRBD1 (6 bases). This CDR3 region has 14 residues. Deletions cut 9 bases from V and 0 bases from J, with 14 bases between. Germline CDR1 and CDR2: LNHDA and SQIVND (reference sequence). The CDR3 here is CASRTGHMNTEAFF. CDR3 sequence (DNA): TGTGCCAGCCGTACAGGGCACATGAACACTGAAGCTTTCTTT.

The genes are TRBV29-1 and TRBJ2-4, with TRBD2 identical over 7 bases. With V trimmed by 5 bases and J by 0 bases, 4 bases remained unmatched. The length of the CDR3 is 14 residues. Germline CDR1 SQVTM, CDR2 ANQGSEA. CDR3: CSVRGVLAKNIQYF. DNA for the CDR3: TGCAGCGTTCGGGGGGTTTTAGCCAAAAACATTCAGTACTTC.

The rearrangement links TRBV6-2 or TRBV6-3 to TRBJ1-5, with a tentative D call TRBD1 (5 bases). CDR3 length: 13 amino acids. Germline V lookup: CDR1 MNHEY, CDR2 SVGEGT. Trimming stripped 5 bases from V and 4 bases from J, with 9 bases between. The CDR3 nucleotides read TGTGCCAGCAGTGACAGATTTAATCAGCCCCAGCATTTT. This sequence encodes CASSDRFNQPQHF.

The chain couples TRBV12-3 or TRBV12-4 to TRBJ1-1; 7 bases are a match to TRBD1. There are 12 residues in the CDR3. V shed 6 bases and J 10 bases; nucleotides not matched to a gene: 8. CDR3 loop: CASSLFPGGAFF. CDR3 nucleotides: TGTGCCAGCAGCCTATTTCCAGGGGGAGCTTTCTTT.

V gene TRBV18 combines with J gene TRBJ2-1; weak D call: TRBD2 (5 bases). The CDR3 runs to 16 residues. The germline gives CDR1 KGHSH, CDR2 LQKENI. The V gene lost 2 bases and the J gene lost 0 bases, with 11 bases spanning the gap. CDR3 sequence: CASSPRADPSYNEQFF. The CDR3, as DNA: TGTGCCAGCTCACCAAGAGCGGACCCCTCCTACAATGAGCAGTTCTTC.

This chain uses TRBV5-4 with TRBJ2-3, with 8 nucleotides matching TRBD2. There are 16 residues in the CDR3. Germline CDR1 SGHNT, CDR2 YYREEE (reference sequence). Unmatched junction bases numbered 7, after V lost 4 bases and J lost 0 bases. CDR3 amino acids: CASSPGGALSTDTQYF. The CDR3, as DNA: TGTGCCAGCAGCCCGGGGGGGGCCCTCAGCACAGATACGCAGTATTTT. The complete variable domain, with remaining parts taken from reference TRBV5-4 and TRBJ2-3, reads ETGVTQSPTHLIKTRGQQVTLRCSSQSGHNTVSWYQQALGQGPQFIFQYYREEENGRGNFPPRFSGLQFPNYSSELNVNALELDDSALYLCASSPGGALSTDTQYFGPGTRLTVL.

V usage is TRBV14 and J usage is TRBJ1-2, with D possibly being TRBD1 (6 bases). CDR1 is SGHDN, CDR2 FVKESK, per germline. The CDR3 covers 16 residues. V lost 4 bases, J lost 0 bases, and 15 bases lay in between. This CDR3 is CASSPGEGRPNYGYTF. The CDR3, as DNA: TGTGCCAGCAGCCCAGGGGAGGGTCGCCCTAACTATGGCTACACCTTC.

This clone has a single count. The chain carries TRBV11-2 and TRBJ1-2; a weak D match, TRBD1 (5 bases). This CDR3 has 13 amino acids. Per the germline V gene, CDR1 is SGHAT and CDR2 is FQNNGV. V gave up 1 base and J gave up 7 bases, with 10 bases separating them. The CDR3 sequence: CASSLVQGPGYTF. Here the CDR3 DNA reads TGTGCCAGCAGCTTAGTCCAGGGCCCTGGCTACACCTTC.

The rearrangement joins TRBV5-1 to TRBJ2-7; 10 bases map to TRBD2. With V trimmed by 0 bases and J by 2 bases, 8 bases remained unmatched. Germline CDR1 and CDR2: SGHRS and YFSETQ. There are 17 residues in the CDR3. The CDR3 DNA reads TGCGCCAGCAGCTTGGAGCCTAGCGGGAGAGGGCCCTACGAGCAGTACTTC. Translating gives CASSLEPSGRGPYEQYF.

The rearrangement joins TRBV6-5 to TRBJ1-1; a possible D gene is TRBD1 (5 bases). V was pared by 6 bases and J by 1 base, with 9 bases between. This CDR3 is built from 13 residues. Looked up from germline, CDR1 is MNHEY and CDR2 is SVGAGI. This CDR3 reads CASRGGRNTEAFF. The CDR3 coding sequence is TGTGCCAGCAGGGGGGGTAGGAACACTGAAGCTTTCTTT.

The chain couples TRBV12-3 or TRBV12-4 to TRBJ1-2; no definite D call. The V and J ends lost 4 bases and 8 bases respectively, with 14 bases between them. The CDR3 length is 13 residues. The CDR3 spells CASSSPKSVGYTF. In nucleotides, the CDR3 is TGTGCCAGCAGTTCCCCAAAGTCAGTAGGCTACACCTTC.

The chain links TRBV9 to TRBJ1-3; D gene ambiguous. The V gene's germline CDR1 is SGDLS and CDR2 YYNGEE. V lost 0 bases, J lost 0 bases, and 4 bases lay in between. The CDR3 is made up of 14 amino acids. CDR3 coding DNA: TGTGCCAGCAGCGTAGACTTCTCTGGAAACACCATATATTTT. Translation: CASSVDFSGNTIYF.

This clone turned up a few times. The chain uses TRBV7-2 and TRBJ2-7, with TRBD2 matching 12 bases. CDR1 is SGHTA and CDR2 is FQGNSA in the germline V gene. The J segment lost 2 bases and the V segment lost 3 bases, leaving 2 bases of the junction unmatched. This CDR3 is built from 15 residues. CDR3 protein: CASSFTSGGTYEQYF. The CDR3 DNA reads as TGTGCCAGCAGCTTTACTAGCGGGGGGACCTACGAGCAGTACTTC.

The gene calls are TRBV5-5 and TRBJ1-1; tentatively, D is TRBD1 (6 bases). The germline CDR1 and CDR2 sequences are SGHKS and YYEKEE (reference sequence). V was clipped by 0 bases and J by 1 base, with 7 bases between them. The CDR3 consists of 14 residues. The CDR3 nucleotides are TGTGCCAGCAGCTTGGAGGGGGAGAACACTGAAGCTTTCTTT. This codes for CASSLEGENTEAFF.

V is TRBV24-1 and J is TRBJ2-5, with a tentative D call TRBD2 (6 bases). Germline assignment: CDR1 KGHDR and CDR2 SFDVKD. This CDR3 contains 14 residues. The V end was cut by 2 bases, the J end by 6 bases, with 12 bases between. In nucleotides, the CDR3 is TGTGCCACCAGTGATTCGACTAGTAGGCAGACCCAGTACTTC. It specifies CATSDSTSRQTQYF.

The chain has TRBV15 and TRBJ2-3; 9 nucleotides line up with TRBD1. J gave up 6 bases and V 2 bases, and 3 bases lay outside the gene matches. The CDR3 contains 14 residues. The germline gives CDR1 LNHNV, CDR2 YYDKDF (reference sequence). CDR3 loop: CATSRRTGEDTQYF. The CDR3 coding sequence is TGTGCCACCAGCAGACGGACAGGGGAGGATACGCAGTATTTT.

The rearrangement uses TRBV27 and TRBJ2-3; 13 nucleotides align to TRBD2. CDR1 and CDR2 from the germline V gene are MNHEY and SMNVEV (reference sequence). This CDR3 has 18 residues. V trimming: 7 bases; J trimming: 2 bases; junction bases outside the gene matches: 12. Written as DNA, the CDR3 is TGTGCCAGCACCAGACTAGCGGGGGGCCCCCCCCTCACAGATACGCAGTATTTT. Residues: CASTRLAGGPPLTDTQYF.

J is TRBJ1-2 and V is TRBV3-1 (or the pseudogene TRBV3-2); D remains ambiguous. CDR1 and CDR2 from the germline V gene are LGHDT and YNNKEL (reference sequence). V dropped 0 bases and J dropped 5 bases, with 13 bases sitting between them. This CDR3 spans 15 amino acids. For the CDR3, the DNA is TGTGCCAGCAGCCAAGATCGAGGGCAGTTTTATGGCTACACCTTC. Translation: CASSQDRGQFYGYTF.

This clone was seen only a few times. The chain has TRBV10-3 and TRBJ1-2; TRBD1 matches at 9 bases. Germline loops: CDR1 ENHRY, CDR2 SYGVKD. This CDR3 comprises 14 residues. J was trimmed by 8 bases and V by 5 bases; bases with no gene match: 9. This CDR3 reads CAISSRTGAEGYTF. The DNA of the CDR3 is TGTGCCATCAGTTCGCGGACAGGGGCGGAGGGCTACACCTTC.

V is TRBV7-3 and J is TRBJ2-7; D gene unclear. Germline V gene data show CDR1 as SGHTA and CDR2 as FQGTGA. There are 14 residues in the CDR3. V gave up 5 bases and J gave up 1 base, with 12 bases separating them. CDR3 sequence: CASSPGGPSYEQYF. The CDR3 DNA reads TGTGCCAGCAGCCCCGGTGGGCCATCCTACGAGCAGTACTTC.

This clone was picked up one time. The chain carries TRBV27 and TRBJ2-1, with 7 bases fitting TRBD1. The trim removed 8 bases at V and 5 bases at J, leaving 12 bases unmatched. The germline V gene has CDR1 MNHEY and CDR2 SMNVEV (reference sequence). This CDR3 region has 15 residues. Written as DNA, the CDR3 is TGTGCCAGCCGCCTAACTAGGACAGGCGACAATGAGCAGTTCTTC. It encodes CASRLTRTGDNEQFF.